A selection of T cell receptor beta chains follows, all from one sample in a study of post-analysis software for immune sequencing data. TCRdb re-called the PCR reads with MiXCR, one entry per CDR3 protein. The repertoire holds approximately 690,000 distinct CDR3 sequences, with roughly three fifths as singletons. The specimen was blood. All receptors derive from a girl aged 2-10 years with multiple sclerosis. Both conserved end residues are part of each CDR3. A D gene is named only where the DNA matches it firmly. Only part of the rows carry a size: once, few, many, or a class if the clone is expanded.

d_call	v_call	clone_size	j_call	cdr3_nt	cdr3_aa
TRBD1	TRBV20-1	.	TRBJ2-2	TGCAGTGCTAGAGATCCCGGGACAGGGAACACCGGGGAGCTGTTTTTT	CSARDPGTGNTGELFF
TRBD2	TRBV9	once	TRBJ2-1	TGTGCCAGCAGCGTAGTGGCTAGCGGGGGCCACAATGAGCAGTTCTTC	CASSVVASGGHNEQFF
TRBD1	TRBV7-9	.	TRBJ2-1	TGTGCCAGCAGGGGACAGGGGAACTCCTACAATGAGCAGTTCTTC	CASRGQGNSYNEQFF
.	TRBV12-3/TRBV12-4	.	TRBJ1-1	TGTGCCAGCAGTTTGGGGTGGGTACAAGCTTTCTTT	CASSLGWVQAFF
.	TRBV21-1	.	TRBJ1-1	TGTGCCAGCAGCAAATCGAGGGGGCCAGGGACTGAAGCTTTCTTT	CASSKSRGPGTEAFF
.	TRBV6-6	.	TRBJ1-2	TGTGCCAGCAGTTATACTACTCAGGGTACACCGGATGGCTACACCTTC	CASSYTTQGTPDGYTF
.	TRBV7-9	.	TRBJ2-6	TGTGCCAGCCCCGGGGGAAGTGGGGCCAACGTCCGGACTTTC	CASPGGSGANVRTF
TRBD2	TRBV5-1	.	TRBJ2-1	TGCGCCAGCAGCTTCTGGCGGGAGGCTCTGAATGAGCAGTTCTTC	CASSFWREALNEQFF
.	TRBV20-1	.	TRBJ1-1	TGCAGTGCTAGTGGGCCAGATAGATACACTGAAGCTTTCTTT	CSASGPDRYTEAFF
TRBD2	TRBV6-1	.	TRBJ2-7	TGTGCCAGCAGTGAAGTCGGGGGGGAGGACGAGCAGTACTTC	CASSEVGGEDEQYF
TRBD1	TRBV5-8	.	TRBJ1-1	TGTGCCAGCAGCCCCTGGGACAGGGGGCTAAACACTGAAGCTTTCTTT	CASSPWDRGLNTEAFF
.	TRBV25-1	.	TRBJ1-1	TGTGCCAGCAGTGAATTACTGGGGAACACTGAAGCTTTCTTT	CASSELLGNTEAFF
.	TRBV20-1	few	TRBJ2-7	TGCAGTGCTAGAGATAGGGGTAGCGGAGGTTACGAGCAGTACTTC	CSARDRGSGGYEQYF
.	TRBV7-6	.	TRBJ2-5	TGTGCCAGCAGGACCCTTCAAGAGACCCAGTACTTC	CASRTLQETQYF
.	TRBV4-3	.	TRBJ1-2	TGCGCCAGCAGCCAAGAATGGACAGACTACTTTAACTATGGCTACACCTTC	CASSQEWTDYFNYGYTF
TRBD2	TRBV12-3/TRBV12-4	.	TRBJ2-1	TGTGCCAGCAGTTCCCTTACTAGCGGGAGCTACAATGAGCAGTTCTTC	CASSSLTSGSYNEQFF
.	TRBV11-2	.	TRBJ2-5	TGTGCCAGCAGCTTAGTTCAAGTACAAGAGACCCAGTACTTC	CASSLVQVQETQYF
.	TRBV5-5	.	TRBJ1-6	TGTGCCAGCAGCTTGGGGGCAGGGGTGCCCCTCCACTTT	CASSLGAGVPLHF
.	TRBV5-1	.	TRBJ2-7	TGCGCCAGCAGCCCCAGGGCAGACTCCTACGAGCAGTACTTC	CASSPRADSYEQYF
.	TRBV5-1	.	TRBJ2-2	TGCGCCAGCCAACCTGGTTTCGGGAGAGGCACCGGGGAGCTGTTTTTT	CASQPGFGRGTGELFF
.	TRBV3-1	.	TRBJ2-5	TGTGCCAGCAGCCAAGACGCAGTCCAAGAGACCCAGTACTTC	CASSQDAVQETQYF
.	TRBV9	.	TRBJ2-1	TGTGCCAGCAGCGGCCGAGGGGACCGGAACAATGAGCAGTTCTTC	CASSGRGDRNNEQFF
.	TRBV7-9	.	TRBJ2-3	TGTGCCAGCAGCCCGCTCGGGACCCCTATTCCAGATACGCAGTATTTT	CASSPLGTPIPDTQYF
.	TRBV20-1	.	TRBJ1-4	TGCAGTGCGGGTAGCGCCGCGGAAAAACTGTTTTTT	CSAGSAAEKLFF
TRBD2	TRBV4-1	.	TRBJ2-2	TGCGCCAGCAGCCAAGATCCTAGCGGGAGGATGGGAACCGGGGAGCTGTTTTTT	CASSQDPSGRMGTGELFF
.	TRBV6-6	.	TRBJ2-6	TGTGCCAGCAGTTATGGAGGGCCTGGGGCCAACGTCCTGACTTTC	CASSYGGPGANVLTF
TRBD2	TRBV20-1	.	TRBJ2-2	TGCAGTGCACGGACTAGCGGGAGTGCGAACACCGGGGAGCTGTTTTTT	CSARTSGSANTGELFF
TRBD2	TRBV7-9	.	TRBJ2-7	TGTGCCAGCAGCGGGACTAGCGGATTAAACGAGCAGTACTTC	CASSGTSGLNEQYF
TRBD1	TRBV10-3	.	TRBJ1-5	TGTGCCATCGGGGACAGGGCTCAGCCCCAGCATTTT	CAIGDRAQPQHF
TRBD1	TRBV9	once	TRBJ2-5	TGTGCCAGCGGCCTAACAGGGGTCGGCCAAGAGACCCAGTACTTC	CASGLTGVGQETQYF
.	TRBV27	.	TRBJ2-5	TGTGCCAGCATAAGGGGAAAAGAGACCCAGTACTTC	CASIRGKETQYF
.	TRBV11-2	many	TRBJ2-1	TGTGCCAGCAGCTTAGATCAGGCTATCCAGTTCTTC	CASSLDQAIQFF
TRBD1	TRBV5-1	.	TRBJ1-5	TGCGCCAGCAGCTGGGGGGACAGGGGAGAAGGGCAGCCCCAGCATTTT	CASSWGDRGEGQPQHF
TRBD1	TRBV5-1	.	TRBJ1-5	TGCGCCAGCTGGGAAGGACAGGACAATCAGCCCCAGCATTTT	CASWEGQDNQPQHF
TRBD1	TRBV6-2/TRBV6-3	.	TRBJ2-7	TGTGCCAGCAGGCCGACAGGGCTCGAGCAGTACTTC	CASRPTGLEQYF
.	TRBV29-1	.	TRBJ2-7	TGCAGCGGTCGAGGGGGGTTTGGGGACGAGCAGTACTTC	CSGRGGFGDEQYF
TRBD2	TRBV12-3/TRBV12-4	few	TRBJ2-1	TGTGCCAGCAGTGGCCCGGGAGGTGAGCAGTTCTTC	CASSGPGGEQFF
.	TRBV6-6	.	TRBJ2-7	TGTGCCAGCAGTAGGGACTCCCCGGGACTGGAGCAGTACTTC	CASSRDSPGLEQYF
TRBD2	TRBV3-1	.	TRBJ2-1	TGTGCCAGCAGCCAGGGGTGGGGACTAGAATCGTACAATGAGCAGTTCTTC	CASSQGWGLESYNEQFF
TRBD2	TRBV29-1	few	TRBJ2-5	TGCAGCGTTGCCAGCGGGAAAGAGACCCAGTACTTC	CSVASGKETQYF
.	TRBV9	.	TRBJ1-1	TGTGCCAGCAGCCCCCCTTGGGTCAACACTGAAGCTTTCTTT	CASSPPWVNTEAFF
.	TRBV3-1	.	TRBJ1-1	TGTGCCAGCAGCCCTCAAACTTCCGGGGGAGCTTTCTTT	CASSPQTSGGAFF
TRBD1	TRBV20-1	.	TRBJ2-1	TGCAGTATCTCCGGGACAGGGGGGCACAATGAGCAGTTCTTC	CSISGTGGHNEQFF
.	TRBV20-1	.	TRBJ2-7	TGCAGTGCTAGCCCCAGGGCCCCCTACGAGCAGTACTTC	CSASPRAPYEQYF
.	TRBV2	.	TRBJ2-1	TGTGCCAGCAGTGATGGGACGGGTACCTACAATGAGCAGTTCTTC	CASSDGTGTYNEQFF
.	TRBV11-2	.	TRBJ2-3	TGTGCCAGCAGCTTAGGCCAACGGAGCGGAGGCCGCACAGATACGCAGTATTTT	CASSLGQRSGGRTDTQYF
.	TRBV12-3/TRBV12-4	.	TRBJ2-7	TGTGCCAGCAGTTTGGATGGGGCAGGAACCGAGCAGTACTTC	CASSLDGAGTEQYF
TRBD2	TRBV10-3	.	TRBJ2-4	TGTGCCATAAGATCCGGGACTAGTGCCCATGAGCAGTACTTC	CAIRSGTSAHEQYF
TRBD2	TRBV5-5	few	TRBJ2-3	TGTGCCAGCAGCTTGGCCCAGCTAGCGGGAGTTCCAGATACGCAGTATTTT	CASSLAQLAGVPDTQYF
TRBD1	TRBV12-3/TRBV12-4	.	TRBJ2-1	TGTGCCAGCAGTCCGACAGGGCCCCGGCAAGAGACCCAGTTCTTC	CASSPTGPRQETQFF
.	TRBV4-1	once	TRBJ1-2	TGCGCCAGCAGCCAAGATATCAGGGCCTATGGCTACACCTTC	CASSQDIRAYGYTF
.	TRBV5-1	.	TRBJ2-5	TGCGCCAGCAGCTTGGGACAAGGACAGAGACGGCAGCAAGAGACCCAGTACTTC	CASSLGQGQRRQQETQYF
TRBD1	TRBV7-2	.	TRBJ2-7	TGTGCCAGCAGCTTATTACGAGACAGGGGGCGATACGAGCAGTACTTC	CASSLLRDRGRYEQYF
TRBD1	TRBV12-3/TRBV12-4	.	TRBJ2-4	TGTGCCAGCAGCCGCGCGGACAGGCAAAACATTCAGTACTTC	CASSRADRQNIQYF
.	TRBV2	.	TRBJ2-3	TGTGCCAGCGGCGGCCCTAGCACAGATACGCAGTATTTT	CASGGPSTDTQYF
.	TRBV5-1	.	TRBJ2-1	TGCGCCAGCAGTCCCGGGGAGCTGTACAATGAGCAGTTCTTC	CASSPGELYNEQFF